This T cell receptor (beta chain) comes out of a study of blood T cell repertoires in COVID-19. On the study more broadly: In each case, the material was cDNA or gDNA derived from T cells, B-cell-depleted T cells, or PBMCs.

V lost 2 bases to trimming and J lost 3 bases, with 4 bases between them. Per germline, CDR1 GTSNPN and CDR2 SVGIG (reference sequence). The CDR3 sequence is 11 residues long. Authors' data handling: From reference gene primer amplification, estimates of nucleated cell counts were derived. Generated by immunoSEQ multiplex PCR, the TCRdb table keeps only in-frame clones and is missing some. V, J and clone size derive from that table, while D and trimming were established from the DNA sequence. The top ten hold around 5.1% of the sample, which has about 58,000 clones, 78% seen once. V is TRBV30 and J is TRBJ1-2, with D hard to call. This clonotype originated in a human donor in a cohort sampled during active COVID-19. Specimen: peripheral blood. The CDR3 reads CAWSYYYGYTF. CDR3 nucleotides: TGTGCCTGGAGTTATTACTATGGCTACACCTTC. The full variable domain, in which reference TRBV30 and TRBJ1-2 provide the parts outside the CDR3, is SQTIHQWPATLVQPVGSPLSLECTVEGTSNPNLYWYRQAAGRGLQLLFYSVGIGQISSEVPQNLSASRPQDRQFILSSKKLLLSDSGFYLCAWSYYYGYTFGSGTRLTVV.